This T cell receptor beta chain was sequenced in a study of human T cells and chemical hapten exposure. This clonotype was seen many times. In TCRdb, the RACE reads were re-called with MiXCR into one record per CDR3 protein. This table holds about 46,000 distinct CDR3 sequences, approximately 8.8% found once. Time point of the sample: pre-sensitization, week 0. The treatment: therapeutic diphenylcyclopropenone sensitization with weekly scalp DPC. The CDR3 runs to 16 residues. The V end lost 2 bases, the J end lost 0 bases, and 11 bases lay between the germline ends. Per the germline V gene, CDR1 is MNHNS and CDR2 is SASEGT.

The origin of this receptor is a woman aged 40 to 50 with alopecia areata. Some clones in this sample may be carry-over from other donors' samples. The chain carries TRBV6-1 and TRBJ2-4, with D possibly TRBD2 on 6 matching bases. The sample was whole blood, taken in connection with sensitization to the hapten diphenylcyclopropenone (DPC). CDR3 coding DNA: TGTGCCAGCAGTGAAAGGAGGGGCAGAGCCAAAAACATTCAGTACTTC. This gives the protein CASSERRGRAKNIQYF.